Included here is one T cell receptor beta chain sequence, with context. At one end, the junction sequence differs from germline, possibly due to a read error. The use of genomic DNA as template underpinned the TCR beta VDJ and CDR3 profiling. TCRdb called the reads again in MiXCR, with one record for every CDR3 protein. The sample records some 170,000 distinct CDR3 sequences, roughly 65% being singletons. This entry is derived from a study of CD8+CD57+ T cells in acquired aplastic anemia. The sequenced patients had an expansion of CD8+CD57+ cells seen by flow cytometry. This CDR3 has 17 residues. The sequence was obtained from a human donor with aplastic anemia. V is TRBV12-3 or TRBV12-4 and J is TRBJ2-6, with 9 nucleotides matching TRBD2. Sequenced: sorted CD4+, CD8+, or CD8+CD57+ T cells (not recorded which) from PBMCs. The CDR3 DNA follows: TGTGCCAGCAATTTAGCGGGGGTCCTCTCTGGGGCCAACGTCCTGACTTTC. Amino acids: CASNLAGVLSGANVLTF.